This T cell receptor beta chain stems from a study of CD4 T cells in relation to SARS-CoV-2 and coronaviruses. Study-wide background: ViraFEST: approximately eleven-day antigen culture of PBMCs, then TCR beta CDR3 sequencing. Negative control cultures got HIV-1 Nef peptides or no peptide.

This table comes from immunoSEQ multiplex PCR, and its TCRdb copy is limited to in-frame clones, with some not included. The sample holds some 14,000 clones, 75% to 85% seen once. Before the COVID-19 pandemic, during about 2010-2019, CD4+ T cells were taken from unexposed donors. After nine to ten days of culture, CD4+ T cells were isolated. Cells permitting, SARS-CoV-2 S/N and four cold-coronavirus spikes were tested on unexposed-donor CD4+ T cells. This CDR3 spans 15 amino acids. The ends were cut back, 5 bases at V and 5 bases at J, with 18 bases in the middle. The germline V gene has CDR1 SNHLY and CDR2 FYNNEI. Remarks on this clone: Its antigen is as yet unknown.

The sample taken for sequencing was CD4+ T cells from PBMCs, cultured in vitro. The clonotype originates from a human donor in good health. The chain couples TRBV2 to TRBJ2-5, with D perhaps matching TRBD1 (5 bases). CDR3 nucleotides: TGTGCCAGCAGTTATACGGACATCGCACGGGAGACCCAGTACTTC. This encodes CASSYTDIARETQYF.